Following are 22 T cell receptor beta chains from one sample sequenced in a study of blood T cells in healthy people across ages. Together with a sample-barcoded 5' primer, a J-beta primer mix was included in a second PCR lasting roughly 6 to 12 cycles. From the 5' RACE reads, TCRdb called clonotypes with MiXCR, one entry per CDR3 protein. This sample has about 680,000 distinct CDR3 sequences, with approximately 49% found just once. Sequences were obtained from blood. The origin of the receptors is a woman aged 55 to 70 in good health.

This clonotype was observed a few times. V usage is TRBV10-3 and J usage is TRBJ2-3; TRBD2 matches 9 bases. Germline-derived CDR1 and CDR2 are ENHRY and SYGVKD. This CDR3 region has 16 residues. Unmatched junction bases numbered 5, after V lost 0 bases and J lost 4 bases. CDR3 sequence reads: CAISESSSGTADTQYF. The CDR3 DNA reads TGTGCCATCAGTGAGTCGTCTAGCGGGACGGCAGATACGCAGTATTTT.

This clonotype was seen only a few times. The chain is built from TRBV4-2 and TRBJ1-4; TRBD1 might be the D (6 bases). The CDR3 spans 16 residues. Germline loops: CDR1 LGHNA, CDR2 YNFKEQ. The V end lost 0 bases, the J end lost 6 bases, and 14 bases lay between the germline ends. This CDR3 reads CASSQETGTAYEKLFF. CDR3 sequence (DNA): TGTGCCAGCAGCCAAGAGACAGGCACGGCGTATGAAAAACTGTTTTTT.

The chain combines TRBV6-2 or TRBV6-3 with TRBJ2-1; 8 positions agree with TRBD2. Germline values: CDR1 MNHEY, CDR2 SVGEGT. The trim removed 0 bases at V and 4 bases at J, leaving 5 bases unmatched. The CDR3 covers 16 residues. Here the CDR3 DNA reads TGTGCCAGCAGTTACTCCTACGGGAGGGGTTACAATGAGCAGTTCTTC. Translation: CASSYSYGRGYNEQFF.

The chain recombines TRBV12-3 or TRBV12-4 with TRBJ1-4; 10 positions match TRBD1. V shed 6 bases, J shed 7 bases, and the junction held 5 bases outside the gene matches. This CDR3 is 14 amino acids long. In DNA, the CDR3 is TGTGCCAGCAGGGGACAGGGGAGGGGTGAAAAACTGTTTTTT. This codes for CASRGQGRGEKLFF.

A word on this clonotype: One end of the junction varies from germline; a read error may be responsible. The rearrangement uses TRBV4-2 and TRBJ2-6; TRBD1 aligns across 8 bases. Germline V gives CDR1 LGHNA, CDR2 YNFKEQ. The CDR3 spans 16 residues. The DNA for the CDR3 is TGTGCCAGCAGGGTTTCAGGGGGCTCTGGGACCAACGTCCTGACTTTC. It yields the protein CASRVSGGSGTNVLTF.

The chain uses TRBV18 and TRBJ1-5; the match to TRBD1 covers 7 bases. The CDR3 spans 14 residues. Germline V gene data show CDR1 as KGHSH and CDR2 as LQKENI. J lost 6 bases, V lost 6 bases, and 8 bases had no gene match. The CDR3 is CASSRGQDSQPQHF. For the CDR3, the DNA is TGTGCCAGCTCCCGCGGACAGGATAGTCAGCCCCAGCATTTT.

This clonotype was counted once. The chain employs TRBV4-3 and TRBJ2-2; D ambiguous. CDR1 is LGHNA and CDR2 is YSLEER in the germline V gene. With 0 bases removed from V and 4 bases from J, the gap between germline ends came to 6 bases. CDR3 length: 14 residues. CDR3 sequence (DNA): TGCGCCAGCAGCCAAGAACTCTTCACCGGGGAGCTGTTTTTT. It encodes CASSQELFTGELFF.

The rearrangement links TRBV4-3 to TRBJ2-7, with TRBD1 matching over 9 bases. J gave up 4 bases and V 0 bases, and 7 bases lay outside the gene matches. CDR3 length equals 16 residues. CDR1 and CDR2 from the germline V gene are LGHNA and YSLEER. The CDR3 region has the DNA TGCGCCAGCAGCCAAGATCCGGGACAGGGTTCGTACGAGCAGTACTTC. Translation gives CASSQDPGQGSYEQYF.

Turning to this clonotype: This may arise from a read error, as a much more abundant clone is one base away. This chain uses TRBV7-9 with TRBJ2-5; TRBD2 might be the D (6 bases). The CDR3 extends over 14 amino acids. CDR1 SEHNR and CDR2 FQNEAQ come from the germline V gene (reference sequence). CDR3 loop: CASSLEGGQETRYF. The CDR3 DNA sequence: TGTGCCAGCAGCTTGGAGGGTGGTCAAGAGACCCGGTACTTC.

The chain recombines TRBV4-1 with TRBJ1-1; TRBD1 matches at 7 bases. The germline CDR1 and CDR2 sequences are MGHRA and YSYEKL. There are 14 residues in the CDR3. Trimming took 4 bases from V and 5 from J; bases not matched to a gene: 7. The CDR3 reads CASSPPQGGTEAFF. In DNA form, the CDR3 reads TGCGCCAGCAGCCCCCCCCAGGGGGGAACTGAAGCTTTCTTT.

Only a few counts were recorded for this clonotype. The chain links TRBV12-3 or TRBV12-4 to TRBJ2-5; D is uncertain. Trimming left V 6 bases short and J 7 bases short, with 12 bases between. The length of the CDR3 is 12 residues. CDR3 residues: CASSPVRGTQYF. CDR3 sequence (DNA): TGTGCCAGCAGCCCAGTACGTGGGACCCAGTACTTC.

The V and J genes are TRBV20-1 and TRBJ2-5, with TRBD2 identical over 11 bases. Judging by the DNA end, TRBJ2-7 fits better; the J call may be wrong. The length of the CDR3 is 15 residues. Germline V gives CDR1 DFQATT, CDR2 SNEGSKA (reference sequence). The CDR3 coding sequence is TGCAGTGCTTGGGGTCTAGCGGGAGGAAGGAACGAGCAGTACTTC. Translated, it gives CSAWGLAGGRNEQYF.

V gene TRBV7-6 combines with J gene TRBJ1-5, with TRBD1 identical over 7 bases. In germline, CDR1 is SGHVS, CDR2 FNYEAQ. The CDR3 has 17 residues. After removal of 5 bases from V and 1 base from J, the junction contained 11 bases not matched to a gene. The chain's CDR3 is CASSKGGRGFSNQPQHF. CDR3 nucleotide sequence: TGTGCCAGCAGCAAAGGGGGCCGGGGGTTCAGCAATCAGCCCCAGCATTTT.

The chain joins TRBV11-2 to TRBJ2-4; D may match TRBD1 or TRBD2 (6 bases each). The tail of the sequence fits TRBJ2-7 better, so the J call may be wrong. Germline CDR1 SGHAT, CDR2 FQNNGV. This CDR3 has 14 amino acids. For the CDR3, the DNA is TGTGCCAGCAGCTTCCCGGGGGCGACCTACGAGCAGTACTTC. This sequence encodes CASSFPGATYEQYF.

This clonotype was seen more than once but under ten times. The chain employs TRBV29-1 and TRBJ2-2, with D perhaps TRBD1 (7 bases). Germline values: CDR1 SQVTM, CDR2 ANQGSEA. The CDR3 has 14 residues. V gave up 0 bases and J gave up 6 bases, with 11 bases separating them. CDR3: CSVEDARGAGELFF. CDR3 bases: TGCAGCGTTGAAGATGCCAGGGGGGCCGGGGAGCTGTTTTTT.

Ten or more counts support this clonotype. V gene TRBV25-1 combines with J gene TRBJ2-6; D is unclear. CDR1 is MGHDK and CDR2 is SYGVNS in the germline V gene. This CDR3 region has 14 residues. Trimming took off 4 bases at V and 2 bases at J, with 6 bases between the two ends. CDR3 amino acids: CASSVRAGANVLTF. DNA of the CDR3: TGTGCCAGCAGTGTAAGGGCTGGGGCCAACGTCCTGACTTTC.

CDR3 in DNA: TGTGCCAGCTCACCACCAGCATGGGGGGAATTCTCCTACAATGAGCAGTTCTTC. Protein product: CASSPPAWGEFSYNEQFF. This rearrangement joins TRBV18 to TRBJ2-1; a weak D match, TRBD2 (6 bases). Germline values: CDR1 KGHSH, CDR2 LQKENI. The V end was cut by 0 bases, the J end by 0 bases, with 15 bases between. This CDR3 region has 18 residues.

As concerns this clonotype: One end of the junction fails to match germline, which may point to a read error. The rearrangement joins TRBV7-7 to TRBJ2-1; D unresolved. The J call may be in error: the DNA end matches TRBJ2-7 better. Germline V gives CDR1 SSHAT, CDR2 FNYEAQ (reference sequence). The CDR3 consists of 13 residues. The CDR3 region is CASSSQPYNEQYF. CDR3 nucleotides: TGTGCTAGCAGCTCACAACCCTACAATGAGCAGTACTTC.

V is TRBV6-5 and J is TRBJ2-7; no reliable D call. The V end lost 11 bases, the J end lost 0 bases, and 14 bases lay between the germline ends. Germline loops: CDR1 MNHEY, CDR2 SVGAGI. This CDR3 has 13 residues. CDR3 amino acids: CAAARKPSYEQYF. The CDR3 bases are TGTGCCGCGGCGCGGAAACCCTCCTACGAGCAGTACTTC.

This clonotype has only a few counts. The chain uses TRBV13 and TRBJ2-3, with 7 nucleotides matching TRBD1. The germline gives CDR1 PRHDT, CDR2 FYEKMQ (reference sequence). The CDR3 consists of 17 residues. The J segment lost 0 bases and the V segment lost 4 bases, leaving 10 bases of the junction unmatched. The CDR3 sequence is CASSSSEPGQSTDTQYF. For the CDR3, the DNA is TGTGCCAGCAGCTCCTCAGAACCGGGACAGAGCACAGATACGCAGTATTTT. Full variable domain (rest looked up from reference TRBV13 and TRBJ2-3): AAGVIQSPRHLIKEKRETATLKCYPIPRHDTVYWYQQGPGQDPQFLISFYEKMQSDKGSIPDRFSAQQFSDYHSELNMSSLELGDSALYFCASSSSEPGQSTDTQYFGPGTRLTVL.

This clonotype appeared many times. The chain carries TRBV6-2 or TRBV6-3 and TRBJ2-7; D uncertain. Deletions cut 2 bases from V and 0 bases from J, with 2 bases between. Looked up from germline, CDR1 is MNHEY and CDR2 is SVGEGT. The CDR3 contains 12 residues. CDR3 nucleotides: TGTGCCAGCAGTTACACCTCCTACGAGCAGTACTTC. This encodes CASSYTSYEQYF.

In its sample, this clonotype was seen a few times. J is TRBJ2-1 and V is TRBV29-1; 9 bases match TRBD2. CDR1 is SQVTM and CDR2 is ANQGSEA in the germline V gene. The CDR3 runs to 13 residues. The V segment lost 7 bases and the J segment 7 bases; nucleotides outside the gene matches: 8. The chain's CDR3 is CSANPSGRNEQFF. In nucleotides, the CDR3 is TGCAGCGCCAACCCGAGCGGGAGGAATGAGCAGTTCTTC.